These T cell receptor beta chains were read from a single sample in a study of cytotoxic CD8 clonotypes in ibrutinib-treated CLL. Measured with immunoSEQ multiplex PCR; TCRdb has only the in-frame clones, and not every one. This sample carries 150,000 or so clones, more than 80% of them seen once, and the ten largest clones take over 4.5%. Sequenced here: PBMCs, sampled after 24 months of ibrutinib treatment. The receptors derive from a human donor with chronic lymphocytic leukemia. Both conserved end residues are part of each CDR3. The order of the fields is V gene, J gene, D gene, clone size, CDR3 protein, CDR3 DNA. The D gene is left open where the match is weak. Where a row states a size, it is once, few, many or the class of an expanded clone; other rows omit it.

V gene: TRBV6-5
J gene: TRBJ2-3
D gene: .
clone size: .
CDR3 protein: CASSYRGDTQYF
CDR3 DNA: TGTGCCAGCAGTTACAGGGGGGATACGCAGTATTTT

V gene: TRBV7-3
J gene: TRBJ2-7
D gene: TRBD1
clone size: .
CDR3 protein: CASSSDRVLSF
CDR3 DNA: TGTGCCAGCAGCTCAGACAGGGTCTTATCCTTC

V gene: TRBV27
J gene: TRBJ2-7
D gene: TRBD1
clone size: .
CDR3 protein: CASSPGQGISYEQYF
CDR3 DNA: TGTGCCAGCAGCCCAGGACAGGGTATCTCCTACGAGCAGTACTTC

V gene: TRBV7-2
J gene: TRBJ2-1
D gene: .
clone size: .
CDR3 protein: CASSLRGRTNEQFF
CDR3 DNA: TGTGCCAGCAGCTTAAGGGGGAGAACCAATGAGCAGTTCTTC

V gene: TRBV4-1
J gene: TRBJ2-1
D gene: TRBD1
clone size: .
CDR3 protein: CASSQGTTGSSYNEQFF
CDR3 DNA: TGCGCCAGCAGCCAGGGTACGACAGGGAGCTCCTACAATGAGCAGTTCTTC

V gene: TRBV30
J gene: TRBJ2-1
D gene: TRBD1
clone size: .
CDR3 protein: CASQGQGYNEQFF
CDR3 DNA: TGTGCCTCTCAGGGACAGGGATACAATGAGCAGTTCTTC

V gene: TRBV2
J gene: TRBJ1-6
D gene: .
clone size: few
CDR3 protein: CASSVGNSPLHF
CDR3 DNA: TGTGCCAGCAGTGTCGGGAATTCACCCCTCCACTTT

V gene: TRBV27
J gene: TRBJ2-7
D gene: TRBD1
clone size: .
CDR3 protein: CASSSPGQSSYEQYF
CDR3 DNA: TGTGCCAGCAGTTCACCGGGACAGAGCTCCTACGAGCAGTACTTC

V gene: TRBV5-1
J gene: TRBJ2-2
D gene: .
clone size: once
CDR3 protein: CASRGPRENRAGELFF
CDR3 DNA: TGCGCCAGCAGGGGCCCCCGGGAGAATCGGGCCGGGGAGCTGTTTTTT

V gene: TRBV5-6
J gene: TRBJ2-1
D gene: TRBD2
clone size: .
CDR3 protein: CASSLWGGSSYNEQFF
CDR3 DNA: TGTGCCAGCAGCTTGTGGGGGGGTAGCTCCTACAATGAGCAGTTCTTC

V gene: TRBV5-6
J gene: TRBJ1-4
D gene: .
clone size: .
CDR3 protein: CASSLNRDGRLFF
CDR3 DNA: TGTGCCAGCAGCTTGAATAGGGATGGGAGACTGTTTTTT

V gene: TRBV27
J gene: TRBJ2-3
D gene: .
clone size: .
CDR3 protein: CASRRRVGVTDTQYF
CDR3 DNA: TGTGCCAGCCGTAGACGGGTGGGGGTGACAGATACGCAGTATTTT

V gene: TRBV19
J gene: TRBJ2-2
D gene: TRBD2
clone size: .
CDR3 protein: CASRPTSGGNTGELFF
CDR3 DNA: TGTGCCAGTAGGCCGACTAGCGGGGGGAACACCGGGGAGCTGTTTTTT

V gene: TRBV2
J gene: TRBJ2-7
D gene: .
clone size: .
CDR3 protein: CASSATRRDYEQYF
CDR3 DNA: TGTGCCAGCAGTGCCACACGGAGAGACTACGAGCAGTACTTC

V gene: TRBV29-1
J gene: TRBJ2-5
D gene: .
clone size: .
CDR3 protein: CSVGIGETQYF
CDR3 DNA: TGCAGCGTTGGGATTGGGGAGACCCAGTACTTC

V gene: TRBV30
J gene: TRBJ2-7
D gene: .
clone size: .
CDR3 protein: CAWSVMVPDFYEQYF
CDR3 DNA: TGTGCCTGGAGTGTAATGGTCCCGGACTTTTACGAGCAGTACTTC

V gene: TRBV7-2
J gene: TRBJ2-1
D gene: .
clone size: .
CDR3 protein: CASSLGRGSSSYNEQFF
CDR3 DNA: TGTGCCAGCAGCTTAGGGCGCGGATCGAGCTCCTACAATGAGCAGTTCTTC

V gene: TRBV6-5
J gene: TRBJ1-1
D gene: .
clone size: .
CDR3 protein: CASRPGGKDTEAFF
CDR3 DNA: TGTGCCAGCAGGCCGGGGGGAAAGGACACTGAAGCTTTCTTT

V gene: TRBV19
J gene: TRBJ1-2
D gene: .
clone size: .
CDR3 protein: CASNTPGPNYGYTF
CDR3 DNA: TGTGCCAGTAACACGCCTGGGCCCAACTATGGCTACACCTTC

V gene: TRBV11-2
J gene: TRBJ2-7
D gene: .
clone size: .
CDR3 protein: CASSLGRTRPYEQYF
CDR3 DNA: TGTGCCAGCAGCTTAGGTCGGACAAGGCCCTACGAGCAGTACTTC